Following are 22 T cell receptor beta chains from one sample sequenced in a study of Ad26.COV2.S vaccination and SARS-CoV-2 variants. Produced via immunoSEQ multiplex PCR; TCRdb's table is partial and in-frame only. Here the sample spans some 240,000 clones, around nine tenths being singletons. Treatment here: 15 to 20 received Ad26.COV2.S at low or high dose, single or two shots; about 5 received placebo; per-sample allocation not given. Vaccine and placebo recipients were sampled on day 63 after the first injection. Material: peripheral blood, obtained in a trial of Ad26.COV2.S vaccine versus placebo. Receptors originate from a person between 18 and 59 years old who received the Ad26.COV2.S COVID-19 vaccine or a placebo.

The J gene is TRBJ2-3, the V gene TRBV27; D call uncertain. The germline V and J ends were trimmed by 2 bases and 0 bases, with 12 bases remaining between them. Per germline, CDR1 MNHEY and CDR2 SMNVEV (reference sequence). The CDR3 loop spans 16 amino acids. The CDR3 coding sequence is TGTGCCAGCAGTTTAACCGGTAGAACTAGCACAGATACGCAGTATTTT. It encodes CASSLTGRTSTDTQYF.

This sequence joins TRBV28 and TRBJ2-7, with D unresolved. The CDR3 spans 13 residues. Trimming took 3 bases from V and 0 from J, leaving 6 bases between them. Germline V gene lookup returns CDR1 MDHEN and CDR2 SYDVKM. CDR3: CASSLFSSYEQYF. The DNA for the CDR3 is TGTGCCAGCAGTTTGTTTAGCTCCTACGAGCAGTACTTC.

Of note for this clone: The same CDR3 arises from other DNA sequences in this sample as well. The J gene is TRBJ2-1, the V gene TRBV4-1; D is uncertain. In germline, CDR1 is MGHRA, CDR2 YSYEKL. The V and J ends lost 0 bases and 0 bases respectively, with 9 bases between them. This CDR3 has 16 amino acids. This CDR3 reads CASSQESGSSYNEQFF. CDR3 sequence (DNA): TGCGCCAGCAGCCAAGAGTCGGGCAGCTCCTACAATGAGCAGTTCTTC.

V usage is TRBV4-1 and J usage is TRBJ2-7; maybe TRBD1 (6 bases). The CDR3 length is 14 residues. The V gene lost 5 bases and the J gene lost 1 base, with 12 bases spanning the gap. The V gene's germline CDR1 is MGHRA and CDR2 YSYEKL. CDR3 protein: CASSYRTDSYEQYF. The CDR3 DNA reads as TGCGCCAGCAGCTATAGGACAGATTCCTACGAGCAGTACTTC.

The CDR3 is CASRARRWVGELFF. As DNA, the CDR3 is TGTGCCAGCCGAGCCCGGCGCTGGGTCGGGGAGCTGTTTTTT. The chain uses TRBV11-2 and TRBJ2-2; D is undetermined. From germline, CDR1 is SGHAT and CDR2 FQNNGV. The length of the CDR3 is 14 residues. Trimming shortened V by 8 bases and J by 7 bases, and 17 bases separated the two germline ends. The full variable domain, its missing parts supplied by reference TRBV11-2 and TRBJ2-2, is EAGVAQSPRYKIIEKRQSVAFWCNPISGHATLYWYQQILGQGPKLLIQFQNNGVVDDSQLPKDRFSAERLKGVDSTLKIQPAKLEDSAVYLCASRARRWVGELFFGEGSRLTVL.

The chain is built from TRBV29-1 and TRBJ1-4; no firm D call. CDR3 length equals 13 residues. Between the trimmed V and J ends, which lost 4 bases and 2 bases, there was a span of 8 bases. The germline V gene has CDR1 SQVTM and CDR2 ANQGSEA. The CDR3: CSVAKRTNEKLFF. CDR3 DNA sequence: TGCAGCGTTGCTAAGAGGACTAATGAAAAACTGTTTTTT.

The rearrangement joins TRBV27 to TRBJ2-1, with D possibly being TRBD2 (6 bases). V was trimmed by 6 bases and J by 4 bases, leaving 19 bases between them. Germline V gives CDR1 MNHEY, CDR2 SMNVEV (reference sequence). CDR3 length equals 16 residues. CDR3 region: CASSPSTGERYNEQFF. CDR3 DNA: TGTGCCAGCAGCCCCTCAACGGGAGAGAGGTACAATGAGCAGTTCTTC.

The genes are TRBV7-2 and TRBJ1-1, with 7 bases lining up with TRBD1. The CDR3 is 15 residues long. V shed 7 bases, J shed 7 bases, and the junction held 15 bases outside the gene matches. Germline CDR1 SGHTA, CDR2 FQGNSA. The CDR3, as DNA: TGTGCCAGCAACCATGGGGGAACAGGGGCGATTGAAGCTTTCTTT. This codes for CASNHGGTGAIEAFF. The full variable domain, its missing parts supplied by reference TRBV7-2 and TRBJ1-1, is GAGVSQSPSNKVTEKGKDVELRCDPISGHTALYWYRQSLGQGLEFLIYFQGNSAPDKSGLPSDRFSAERTGGSVSTLTIQRTQQEDSAVYLCASNHGGTGAIEAFFGQGTRLTVV.

This clone was found once. V and J are TRBV7-9 and TRBJ2-2, with no clear D. Deletions cut 5 bases from V and 0 bases from J, with 10 bases between. The CDR3 spans 15 residues. In germline, CDR1 is SEHNR, CDR2 FQNEAQ (reference sequence). CDR3 residues: CASSLTGTNTGELFF. CDR3 bases: TGTGCCAGCAGCCTTACCGGTACGAACACCGGGGAGCTGTTTTTT.

The chain joins TRBV19 to TRBJ2-2; D is ambiguous. Germline V gene sequence: CDR1 LNHDA, CDR2 SQIVND (reference sequence). CDR3 length equals 15 residues. Deletions cut 3 bases from V and 3 bases from J, with 11 bases between. For the CDR3, the DNA is TGTGCCAGTAGTATTGGGCCTTTCTACACCGGGGAGCTGTTTTTT. It specifies CASSIGPFYTGELFF.

This sequence joins TRBV27 and TRBJ1-5; D remains ambiguous. The V gene lost 6 bases and the J gene lost 0 bases, with 15 bases spanning the gap. CDR3 size: 16 residues. Germline V gene data show CDR1 as MNHEY and CDR2 as SMNVEV (reference sequence). In nucleotides, the CDR3 is TGTGCCAGCAGGGAGAGAGGCGTTATTAGCAATCAGCCCCAGCATTTT. This sequence encodes CASRERGVISNQPQHF.

A remark on this clone: The junction differs from germline at one of its ends, possibly a read error. The chain couples TRBV20-1 to TRBJ1-6; TRBD1 is a possible D gene (5 bases). The CDR3 consists of 10 residues. CDR1 is DFQATT, CDR2 SNEGSKA, per germline (reference sequence). The CDR3 loop reads CSASGTWGLF. The CDR3 nucleotides are TGCAGTGCTTCCGGGACGTGGGGCCTTTTT.

The chain combines TRBV19 with TRBJ2-7, with 8 bases aligning to TRBD1. This CDR3 is 13 amino acids long. CDR1 and CDR2 (germline): LNHDA, SQIVND (reference sequence). V was pared by 4 bases and J by 6 bases, with 5 bases of the junction left unmatched. CDR3: CASSTAGGLEQYF. CDR3 coding DNA: TGTGCCAGTAGTACGGCAGGGGGCCTCGAGCAGTACTTC.

This rearrangement joins TRBV15 to TRBJ2-3; 9 bases fit TRBD2. The CDR3 covers 19 residues. CDR1 LNHNV and CDR2 YYDKDF come from the germline V gene (reference sequence). Trimming took 5 bases from V and 2 from J; bases not matched to a gene: 17. This chain's CDR3 is CATSGRGGLAMPITDTQYF. The CDR3 region has the DNA TGTGCCACCAGCGGACGGGGGGGACTAGCAATGCCTATCACAGATACGCAGTATTTT.

The V gene is TRBV19, the J gene TRBJ2-1, with 11 bases matching TRBD1. J gave up 4 bases and V 5 bases, and 4 bases lay outside the gene matches. Looked up from germline, CDR1 is LNHDA and CDR2 is SQIVND (reference sequence). The CDR3 length is 15 residues. CDR3 nucleotide sequence: TGTGCCAGTAGTCACCGGGACAGGGGGTACAATGAGCAGTTCTTC. Translation: CASSHRDRGYNEQFF.

A few counts support this clone. The chain combines TRBV27 with TRBJ1-2; D may be TRBD1 (5 bases). Per germline, CDR1 MNHEY and CDR2 SMNVEV (reference sequence). The CDR3 loop spans 14 amino acids. Trimming cost V 2 bases and J 5 bases, with 12 bases left between them. This CDR3 reads CASSLRQGPYGYTF. In DNA form, the CDR3 reads TGTGCCAGCAGTTTAAGGCAGGGTCCGTATGGCTACACCTTC.

There are a few counts of this clone. The chain employs TRBV27 and TRBJ2-7, with 15 nucleotides matching TRBD2. V was clipped by 4 bases and J by 3 bases; unmatched bases: 7. The CDR3 has 17 amino acids. Germline-derived CDR1 and CDR2 are MNHEY and SMNVEV (reference sequence). CDR3 protein: CASSWGLAGGRSYEQYF. In nucleotides, the CDR3 is TGTGCCAGCAGTTGGGGACTAGCGGGGGGCCGGAGCTACGAGCAGTACTTC.

This chain links TRBV4-2 with TRBJ2-3; 13 nucleotides agree with TRBD2. V trimming: 5 bases; J trimming: 6 bases; junction bases outside the gene matches: 8. The CDR3 runs to 16 residues. Germline CDR1 and CDR2: LGHNA and YNFKEQ. CDR3 coding DNA: TGTGCCAGCAGCTCCCGGACTAGCGGGAGCGTCGATACGCAGTATTTT. This sequence encodes CASSSRTSGSVDTQYF.

This clone was found once. This chain connects TRBV4-1 to TRBJ2-2, with D possibly TRBD2 on 6 matching bases. Per the germline V gene, CDR1 is MGHRA and CDR2 is YSYEKL. There are 16 residues in the CDR3. Trimming removed 2 bases from V and 4 bases from J, with 14 bases in between. The CDR3 sequence is CASSQLSGEFTGELFF. The CDR3 DNA reads TGCGCCAGCAGCCAACTCTCGGGAGAATTCACCGGGGAGCTGTTTTTT.

The chain joins TRBV7-8 to TRBJ2-3; D ambiguous. Germline values: CDR1 SGHVS, CDR2 FQNEAQ. The CDR3 sequence is 12 residues long. Trimming shortened V by 3 bases and J by 4 bases, and 5 bases separated the two germline ends. CDR3 sequence reads: CASSFTADTQYF. CDR3 sequence (DNA): TGTGCCAGCAGCTTTACGGCAGATACGCAGTATTTT.

The chain recombines TRBV19 with TRBJ2-7; possible D gene TRBD2, 5 bases. The CDR3 length is 14 residues. Per germline, CDR1 LNHDA and CDR2 SQIVND (reference sequence). V lost 1 base, J lost 6 bases, and 13 bases lay in between. Written as DNA, the CDR3 is TGTGCCAGTAGTATAGGTGGCAGCGGCAGCGAGCAGTACTTC. This translates into CASSIGGSGSEQYF.

The chain employs TRBV18 and TRBJ2-5; no firm D call. CDR3 length: 15 residues. Trimming cost V 2 bases and J 5 bases, with 15 bases left between them. Germline V gene data show CDR1 as KGHSH and CDR2 as LQKENI. CDR3 sequence reads: CASSPGYIAEETQYF. In DNA, the CDR3 is TGTGCCAGCTCACCAGGCTATATTGCTGAGGAGACCCAGTACTTC.